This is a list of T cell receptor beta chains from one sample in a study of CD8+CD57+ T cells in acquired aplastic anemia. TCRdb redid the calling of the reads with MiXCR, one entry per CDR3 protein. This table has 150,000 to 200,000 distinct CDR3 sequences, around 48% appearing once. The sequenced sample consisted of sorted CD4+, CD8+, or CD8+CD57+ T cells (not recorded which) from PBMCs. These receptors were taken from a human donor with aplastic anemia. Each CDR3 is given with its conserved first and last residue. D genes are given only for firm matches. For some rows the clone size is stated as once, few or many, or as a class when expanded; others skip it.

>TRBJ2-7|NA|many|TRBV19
TGTGCCAGTAGTGTGGACGCTCCCTCCTACGAGCAGTACTTC
CASSVDAPSYEQYF
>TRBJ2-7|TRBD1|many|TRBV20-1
TGCAGTGCTATACTCAGGGGGCTCTACGAGCAGTACTTC
CSAILRGLYEQYF
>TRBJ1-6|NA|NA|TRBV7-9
TGTGCCAGCAGCTTGGTCGGGGGGGGTTCACCCCTCCACTTT
CASSLVGGGSPLHF
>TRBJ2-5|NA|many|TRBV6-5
TGTGCCAGCAGCCCTGACTCCCTGCTTGGGGAGACCCAGTACTTC
CASSPDSLLGETQYF
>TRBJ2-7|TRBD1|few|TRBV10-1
TGCGCCAGCAGCGATGCCGGGACAGGTGTTTTCAAGCAGTACTTC
CASSDAGTGVFKQYF
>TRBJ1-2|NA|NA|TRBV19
TGTGCCAGTAGTATCCCCGGGACTATCGCTGGCTACACCTTC
CASSIPGTIAGYTF
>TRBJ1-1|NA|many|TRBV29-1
TGCAGCGTCATGGGGGCAGGGTGGACTGAAGCTTTCTTT
CSVMGAGWTEAFF
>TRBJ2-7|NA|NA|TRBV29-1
TGCAGCGTTGGGACCGCCAGCTCCTACGAGCAGTACTTC
CSVGTASSYEQYF
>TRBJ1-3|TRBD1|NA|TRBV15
TGTGCCACCCGCAACTCGACAGGGCGGTCCTCTGGAAACACCATATACTTT
CATRNSTGRSSGNTIYF
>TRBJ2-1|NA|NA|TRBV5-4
TGTGCCAGCAGCTTCGAAGGAGCAGTAAATGAGCAGTTCTTC
CASSFEGAVNEQFF
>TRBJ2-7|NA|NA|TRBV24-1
TGTGCCACCAGTCCCAGGGGAAGTGGGAGCGAGCAGTACTTC
CATSPRGSGSEQYF
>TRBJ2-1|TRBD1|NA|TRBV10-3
TGTGCCATCAGCGCGGGACAGGGTCTTTACTACAATGAGCAGTTCTTC
CAISAGQGLYYNEQFF
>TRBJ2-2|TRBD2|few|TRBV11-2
TGTGCCAGCAGCCCCAGACGTAGCGGGGGGGCCTCCGGGGAGCTGTTTTTT
CASSPRRSGGASGELFF
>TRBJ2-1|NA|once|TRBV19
TGTGCCAGTAATCTGGACGGAGATAGCAATCAGCAGTTCTTC
CASNLDGDSNQQFF
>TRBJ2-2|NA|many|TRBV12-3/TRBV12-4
TGTGCCAGCAGTTTCTATGGTTCGAACACCGGGGAGCTGTTTTTT
CASSFYGSNTGELFF
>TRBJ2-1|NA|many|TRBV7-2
TGTGCCAGCAGCTTAGCGGATATCGCAGAGCAGTTCTTC
CASSLADIAEQFF
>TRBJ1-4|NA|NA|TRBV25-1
TGTGCCAGCAGTGAAAGGCGGGGGGCTGACGCTAATGAAAAACTGTTTTTT
CASSERRGADANEKLFF
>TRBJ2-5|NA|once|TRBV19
TGTGCCAGTAGTATAGGGACAGATCAAGAGACCCAGTACTTC
CASSIGTDQETQYF
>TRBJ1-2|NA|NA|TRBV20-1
TGCAGTGCGCCCAGGGTCCTGCCCTATGGCTACACCTTC
CSAPRVLPYGYTF
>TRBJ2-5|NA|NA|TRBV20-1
TGCAGTGCTAGTTCAACGGACGGGGAAGAGACCCAGTACTTC
CSASSTDGEETQYF
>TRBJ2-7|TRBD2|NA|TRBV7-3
TGTGCCAGCAGCCCAACCGGGACTAGCGCCTACGAGCAGTACTTC
CASSPTGTSAYEQYF
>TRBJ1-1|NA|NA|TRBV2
TGTGCCAGCAGTCTCACAGGGAACTATGTCACTGAAGCTTTCTTT
CASSLTGNYVTEAFF
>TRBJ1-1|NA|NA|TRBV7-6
TGTGCCAGCAGCTTTGGCCCAGAGAACACTGAAGCTTTCTTT
CASSFGPENTEAFF
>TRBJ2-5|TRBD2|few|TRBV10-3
TGTGCCATCAGTGCGGCGCTAGCGGAAGAGACCCAGTACTTC
CAISAALAEETQYF
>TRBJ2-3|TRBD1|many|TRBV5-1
TGCGCCAGCAGCTTGGAACAGGGGGCCGCAGATACGCAGTATTTT
CASSLEQGAADTQYF
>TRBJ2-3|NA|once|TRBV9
TGTGCCAGCAGCGGACCTATGGGTCTTCCTAGCACAGATACGCAGTATTTT
CASSGPMGLPSTDTQYF
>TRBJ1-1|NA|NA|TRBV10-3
TGTGCCATCAGTGAGGGGGGGTTT
CAISEGGF
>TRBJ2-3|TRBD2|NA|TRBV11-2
TGTGCCAGCAGCCCGGGGGCGGGAGGGCCGGATACGCAGTATTTT
CASSPGAGGPDTQYF
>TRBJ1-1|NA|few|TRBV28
TGTGCCAGCAGCCCAACCGTGCCTGAAGCTTTCTTT
CASSPTVPEAFF
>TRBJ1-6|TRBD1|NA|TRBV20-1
TGCAGTGCGGGGGGGACAGAACCAAATTCACCCCTCCACTTT
CSAGGTEPNSPLHF
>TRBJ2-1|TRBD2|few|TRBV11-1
TGTGCCAGCAGCTTACCGGCGGGGGAGACGGAGCAGTTCTTC
CASSLPAGETEQFF
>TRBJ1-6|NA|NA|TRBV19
TGTGCCAGTAGTGCCCCGGTCTATAATTCACCCCTCCACTTT
CASSAPVYNSPLHF
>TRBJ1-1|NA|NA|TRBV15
TGTGCCACCAGCCACCAGACAGCCGAAGCTTTCTTT
CATSHQTAEAFF
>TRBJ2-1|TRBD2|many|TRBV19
TGTGCCAGTAGCCGCGCGGGGGGGCCAGTATACAATGAGCAGTTCTTC
CASSRAGGPVYNEQFF
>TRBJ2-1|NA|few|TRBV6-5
TGTGCCAGCAGTTACAAGCAGTACAATGAGCAGTTCTTC
CASSYKQYNEQFF
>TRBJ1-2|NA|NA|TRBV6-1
TGTGCCAGCAGTGATAGGGGCGGCTACACCTTC
CASSDRGGYTF
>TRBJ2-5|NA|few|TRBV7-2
TGTGCCAGCAGCTTAGCCGGGACCCAGTACTTC
CASSLAGTQYF
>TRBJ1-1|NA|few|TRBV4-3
TGCGCCAGCAGCCAAGTTTACAGCGCGGTTGGCACTGAAGCTTTCTTT
CASSQVYSAVGTEAFF
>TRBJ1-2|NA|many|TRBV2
TGTGCCAGCAGTGAAGCGCGGGGTCCGCAGGGCTACACCTTC
CASSEARGPQGYTF
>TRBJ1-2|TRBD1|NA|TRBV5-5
TGTGCCAGCAGCTTGGTCGCGGGGGACAGGGGATACACCTTC
CASSLVAGDRGYTF
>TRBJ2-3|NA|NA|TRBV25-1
TGTGCCAGCAGTGAATTTAGGGCTATAAGCACAGATACGCAGTATTTT
CASSEFRAISTDTQYF
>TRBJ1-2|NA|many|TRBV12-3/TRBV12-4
TGTGCCAGCAGTTTAGTCCAGGCCTATGGCTACACCTTC
CASSLVQAYGYTF
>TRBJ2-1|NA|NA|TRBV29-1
TGCAGCGTTGACGGGGACGGTTACAATGAGCAGTTCTTC
CSVDGDGYNEQFF
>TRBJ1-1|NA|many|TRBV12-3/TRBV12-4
TGTGCCAGCCTAAGGAGGGCGTACGCTGAAGCTTTCTTT
CASLRRAYAEAFF
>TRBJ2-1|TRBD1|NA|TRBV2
TGTGCCAGCAGTACCGACAGGGGATGGGGTAGTGAGCAGTTCTTC
CASSTDRGWGSEQFF
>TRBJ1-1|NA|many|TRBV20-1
TGCAGTGCAGATCTCGGGAAGCTGAACACTGAAGCTTTCTTT
CSADLGKLNTEAFF
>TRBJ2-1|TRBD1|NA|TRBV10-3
TGTGCCATCTTGGGGACAGGGGGCATGAATGAGCAGTTCTTC
CAILGTGGMNEQFF
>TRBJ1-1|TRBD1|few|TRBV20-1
TGCAGTGCTAGTCATGGACAGGGAGTGACTGAAGCTTTCTTT
CSASHGQGVTEAFF
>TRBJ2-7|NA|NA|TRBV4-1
TGCGCCAGCAGCCCAAGTCGGGGAGTCCGGCACGAGCAGTACTTC
CASSPSRGVRHEQYF
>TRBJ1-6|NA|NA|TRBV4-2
TGTGCCAGCAGCCGGGAGGGCAGGGGCTATAATTCACCCCTCCACTTT
CASSREGRGYNSPLHF
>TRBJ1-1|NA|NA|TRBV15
TGTGCCACCAGCAGGAGGGGCACGGCTGAAGCTTTCTTT
CATSRRGTAEAFF
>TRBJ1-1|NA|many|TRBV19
TGTGCCAGTAGAGGACTCTCGGGGGTCACTGAAGCTTTCTTT
CASRGLSGVTEAFF
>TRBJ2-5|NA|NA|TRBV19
TGTGCCAGTAACCCCGGTGGGGGGAAGGAGACCCAGTACTTC
CASNPGGGKETQYF